The 3 T cell receptor beta chains reported below all come from one sample, sequenced in a study of tumor-infiltrating lymphocytes in primary liver carcinoma. The investigators made TCR beta cDNA from roughly 0.55 ug total RNA, using a constant-region primer. Researchers made the TCR beta libraries by running three nested multiplex PCR rounds with slightly modified ARM-PCR. The first two PCR rounds used TRBV1-TRBV30 forward primers with a C-beta reverse primer, roughly 10 cycles each. Via MiXCR, TCRdb re-called the multiplex PCR reads, giving one row per CDR3 protein. The sample has some 180,000 distinct CDR3 sequences, around four fifths seen once. Without any cell sorting, about 19-32 mg of bulk tissue yielded co-extracted RNA and DNA. Sequenced material: tumor tissue from primary liver carcinoma. These receptors originate from a man aged 35 to 55 with primary liver carcinoma and hepatitis B virus infection.

In regard to this clonotype: Sequence at one end of the junction differs from germline and may be a read error. The genes are TRBV6-1 and TRBJ2-4, with 9 bases matching TRBD1. Germline values: CDR1 MNHNS, CDR2 SASEGT. The CDR3 loop spans 14 amino acids. CDR3 sequence: CASDRGSSQNIHYF. The DNA of the CDR3 is TGTGCCAGCGACAGGGGGTCTTCCCAAAACATTCACTACTTC.

Details on this clonotype: The junction does not match germline at one end; this may be a read error. The CDR3 nucleotides read TGTGCCTGCAGCTCAGTAGGGGTAACAGGGAGCAATCAGCCCCTGCATTTT. Protein product: CACSSVGVTGSNQPLHF. The chain joins TRBV11-2 to TRBJ1-5, with D perhaps TRBD1 (6 bases). Germline V gives CDR1 SGHAT, CDR2 FQNNGV. There are 17 residues in the CDR3.

This clonotype was detected ten times or more. V and J are TRBV7-9 and TRBJ2-6; 8 positions agree with TRBD1. Trimming at V came to 0 bases and at J to 2 bases, leaving 3 bases not matched to a gene. Germline V gives CDR1 SEHNR, CDR2 FQNEAQ (reference sequence). The CDR3 totals 17 residues. The CDR3 DNA reads as TGTGCCAGCAGCTTAGCGACAGGGGCCCCTGGGGCCAACGTCCTGACTTTC. Translation: CASSLATGAPGANVLTF.